Sequencing of this TCR beta chain was carried out in a study of T cell responses to AZD1222 COVID-19 vaccine. Sequencing used immunoSEQ multiplex PCR; TCRdb keeps in-frame clones, though not all of them. The sample has around 170,000 clones; 90% are singletons. The germline V gene encodes CDR1 SGHAT and CDR2 FQNNGV. Trimming left V 2 bases short and J 4 bases short, with 4 bases between. The CDR3 sequence is 12 residues long. Study-wide results and caveats: Baseline serology detected seropositivity in only six AZD1222 recipients. Clonal diversity may have been underestimated, and the donors were mostly white British, with more females than males.

With respect to this clone: Its antigen remains unidentified.

This receptor was obtained from an adult in good health. The gene calls are TRBV11-2 and TRBJ2-3; no reliable D call. The input for sequencing was peripheral blood, taken on day 0 of AZD1222 vaccination. The CDR3 spells CASSLRSDTQYF. CDR3 DNA sequence: TGTGCCAGCAGCTTAAGGTCAGATACGCAGTATTTT.